The 5 T cell receptor beta chains presented below share a single source sample, sequenced in a study of a mutant IDH1 vaccine in newly diagnosed glioma. Generated by immunoSEQ multiplex PCR, the TCRdb table keeps only in-frame clones and is missing some. The data show roughly 41,000 clones, with roughly 92% seen just once and over 15% held by the top ten. Time point described: baseline, week 1 (first vaccination visit). As to treatment: pre-vaccination baseline after standard-of-care therapy. The sequencing here drew on PBMCs, taken from a glioma patient treated with radiotherapy, temozolomide or both. The receptors originated from a young man with glioma.

This clone was seen just once. The genes are TRBV7-3 and TRBJ2-7; perhaps TRBD2 as D (6 bases). This CDR3 comprises 16 residues. V was shortened by 1 base and J by 2 bases, with 15 bases between the two germline ends. Germline-derived CDR1 and CDR2 are SGHTA and FQGTGA. The DNA for the CDR3 is TGTGCCAGCAGCTTAATTTGGGATCCGGGGGCCTACGAGCAGTACTTC. Its translation is CASSLIWDPGAYEQYF.

CDR3 region: CASSSSTGPDTQYF. In DNA, the CDR3 is TGCGCCAGCAGCTCCAGCACTGGGCCAGATACGCAGTATTTT. V gene TRBV5-1 combines with J gene TRBJ2-3; D unclear. The CDR3 consists of 14 residues. Trimming took off 3 bases at V and 4 bases at J, with 12 bases between the two ends. The germline V gene encodes CDR1 SGHRS and CDR2 YFSETQ.

This clone appeared a few times. The same CDR3 arises from other DNA sequences in this sample as well. The V and J genes are TRBV4-3 and TRBJ1-5; no definite D call. CDR3 length: 15 amino acids. Between the trimmed V and J ends, which lost 0 bases and 1 base, there was a span of 7 bases. The germline V gene has CDR1 LGHNA and CDR2 YSLEER. In DNA form, the CDR3 reads TGCGCCAGCAGCCAAGATCGAGGGAGCAATCAGCCCCAGCATTTT. This encodes CASSQDRGSNQPQHF.

This clone was detected once. This chain uses TRBV27 with TRBJ1-1; TRBD1 agrees at 7 bases. Unmatched junction bases numbered 3, after V lost 2 bases and J lost 6 bases. The V gene's germline CDR1 is MNHEY and CDR2 SMNVEV (reference sequence). This CDR3 is built from 13 residues. The CDR3 sequence is CASSLHRGAEAFF. The CDR3 DNA reads TGTGCCAGCAGTTTACACAGGGGCGCTGAAGCTTTCTTT.

About this clone: This sample also contains other DNA sequences that code for the same CDR3. This chain uses TRBV6-6 with TRBJ2-7; D possibly matches TRBD1 or TRBD2 (5 bases each). The CDR3 runs 15 residues. V lost 0 bases to trimming and J lost 0 bases, with 9 bases between them. The V gene's germline CDR1 is MNHNY and CDR2 SVGAGI (reference sequence). CDR3 residues: CASSYSMGDSYEQYF. The CDR3 DNA reads as TGTGCCAGCAGTTACTCGATGGGGGACTCCTACGAGCAGTACTTC.